Ten or more counts support the clone carrying this T cell receptor beta chain. The sample is drawn from a study of early T cells in non-severe SARS-CoV-2 infection. Whole-study context: The sequenced material was bulk RNA from unsorted whole blood, and its chains were unpaired.

CDR3 length: 15 amino acids. CDR1 and CDR2 from the germline V gene are SGHTA and FQGNSA. V lost 3 bases, J lost 0 bases, and 10 bases lay in between. Each single cDNA molecule received a unique molecular identifier. In TCRdb, the 5' RACE reads were re-called with MiXCR into one record per CDR3 protein. The table includes around 75,000 distinct CDR3 sequences, about 9.4% detected once. The sequenced sample consisted of whole blood. The sequence was obtained from an adult who was a healthcare worker with PCR-confirmed SARS-CoV-2 infection or an uninfected control (not recorded which). The V and J genes are TRBV7-2 and TRBJ2-3, with D perhaps matching TRBD2 (7 bases). DNA of the CDR3: TGTGCCAGCAGCTTCAGGGGACTAAGCACAGATACGCAGTATTTT. As protein: CASSFRGLSTDTQYF.